Each of the 30 T cell receptor beta chains below was sequenced from the same sample in a study of beta chain features in type 1 diabetes. Isolated RNA was reverse transcribed in full, so expressed TCRB transcripts were sequenced. Assay: immunoSEQ multiplex PCR; the TCRdb copy retains only in-frame clones and omits some. The sample lists 110,000 to 150,000 clones, less than 8.5% occurring once. Sequencing used central memory CD4+ T cells from blood. The receptors were gathered from a woman aged 25-40 years in good health.

This clone has a count of ten or more. The chain is built from TRBV19 and TRBJ2-7; 7 nucleotides line up with TRBD1. CDR1 and CDR2 from the germline V gene are LNHDA and SQIVND (reference sequence). V gave up 6 bases and J gave up 2 bases; unmatched junction bases: 4. This CDR3 spans 13 amino acids. DNA for the CDR3: TGTGCCAGTAGCGGACAGGATGCCTACGAGCAGTACTTC. Protein sequence: CASSGQDAYEQYF.

Regarding this clone: The germline gene is not matched at one end of the junction; a read error may be the cause. This sequence joins TRBV5-4 and TRBJ2-2; 8 bases map to TRBD1. CDR1 and CDR2 (germline): SGHNT, YYREEE (reference sequence). The CDR3 loop spans 15 amino acids. CDR3 sequence reads: CASSQLQGAAGELFF. CDR3 bases: TGCGCCAGCAGCCAGCTTCAGGGGGCGGCCGGGGAGCTGTTTTTT.

V and J are TRBV10-3 and TRBJ2-2, with D perhaps matching TRBD1 (6 bases). The CDR3 is made up of 14 amino acids. Trimming shortened V by 6 bases and J by 2 bases, and 10 bases separated the two germline ends. Germline loops: CDR1 ENHRY, CDR2 SYGVKD. CDR3 residues: CAIRDSANTGELFF. CDR3 sequence (DNA): TGTGCCATCAGGGACAGCGCCAACACCGGGGAGCTGTTTTTT.

This clone was detected only a few times. CDR3 region: CASSFGTDIGNGYTF. The CDR3 region has the DNA TGTGCCAGCAGTTTCGGGACTGACATAGGGAATGGCTACACCTTC. The rearrangement joins TRBV28 to TRBJ1-2; D is possibly TRBD1 (5 bases). The germline CDR1 and CDR2 sequences are MDHEN and SYDVKM. V was clipped by 3 bases and J by 6 bases, with 17 bases between them. The CDR3 loop spans 15 amino acids.

A few counts support this clone. The rearrangement joins TRBV7-3 to TRBJ2-3, with a possible D match to TRBD2 (5 bases). The length of the CDR3 is 14 residues. Trimming left V 7 bases short and J 0 bases short, with 11 bases between. Germline CDR1 SGHTA, CDR2 FQGTGA. Here the CDR3 reads CASKAGPSTDTQYF. As DNA, the CDR3 is TGTGCCAGCAAGGCGGGCCCTAGCACAGATACGCAGTATTTT.

The V and J genes are TRBV5-5 and TRBJ2-5; the D gene is possibly TRBD2 (5 bases). Trimming took off 2 bases at V and 3 bases at J, with 8 bases between the two ends. Germline V gene data show CDR1 as SGHKS and CDR2 as YYEKEE (reference sequence). The CDR3 runs to 13 residues. CDR3 residues: CASSFPGKETQYF. DNA for the CDR3: TGTGCCAGCAGCTTCCCGGGAAAAGAGACCCAGTACTTC. The full variable domain, completed using reference TRBV5-5 and TRBJ2-5, is DAGVTQSPTHLIKTRGQQVTLRCSPISGHKSVSWYQQVLGQGPQFIFQYYEKEERGRGNFPDRFSARQFPNYSSELNVNALLLGDSALYLCASSFPGKETQYFGPGTRLLVL.

The V call is TRBV4-3, the J call TRBJ2-4, with D possibly matching TRBD1 (7 bases). Germline V CDR1 and CDR2: LGHNA, YSLEER. The V end lost 0 bases, the J end lost 9 bases, and 15 bases lay between the germline ends. This CDR3 comprises 15 residues. DNA of the CDR3: TGCGCCAGCAGCCAAGATCGCAGGGGGGTCGGCATTCAGTACTTC. This gives the protein CASSQDRRGVGIQYF.

The DNA of the CDR3 is TGCGCCAGCAGCTCCAGGACAGGGTGGGGTACCACAGATACGCAGTATTTT. It yields the protein CASSSRTGWGTTDTQYF. V gene TRBV5-1 combines with J gene TRBJ2-3, with 8 positions matching TRBD1. Germline trimming cut 3 bases from V and 2 bases from J; bases unmatched to any gene: 11. This CDR3 has 17 residues. Per germline, CDR1 SGHRS and CDR2 YFSETQ.

This clone showed up just a few times. The chain combines TRBV10-3 with TRBJ1-5; D ambiguous. This CDR3 spans 12 amino acids. V was pared by 4 bases and J by 3 bases, with 4 bases between. The V gene's germline CDR1 is ENHRY and CDR2 SYGVKD. The CDR3 DNA reads TGTGCCATCAGTGGTATCAATCAGCCCCAGCATTTT. Translating gives CAISGINQPQHF.

This sequence joins TRBV29-1 and TRBJ2-7; D may be TRBD2 (7 bases). The CDR3 totals 11 residues. Germline CDR1 SQVTM, CDR2 ANQGSEA. The ends were cut back, 7 bases at V and 7 bases at J, with 14 bases in the middle. This chain's CDR3 is CSGGGAGEQYF. Here the CDR3 DNA reads TGCAGCGGGGGGGGCGCGGGGGAGCAGTACTTC.

This chain joins TRBV5-1 and TRBJ2-7; 13 positions match TRBD2. This CDR3 has 17 residues. Germline loops: CDR1 SGHRS, CDR2 YFSETQ. Trimming took 5 bases from V and 0 from J; bases not matched to a gene: 8. DNA of the CDR3: TGCGCCAGCAGTGCGGGACTAGCGGGACCAAACTCCTACGAGCAGTACTTC. Amino acid sequence: CASSAGLAGPNSYEQYF.

CDR3 sequence: CASSVGVSGMTASYNEQFF. Written as DNA, the CDR3 is TGTGCCAGCAGCGTAGGGGTGAGCGGTATGACGGCTTCCTACAATGAGCAGTTCTTC. J is TRBJ2-1 and V is TRBV9, with D maybe TRBD2 (5 bases). The CDR3 extends over 19 amino acids. The germline V gene has CDR1 SGDLS and CDR2 YYNGEE. Trimming removed 0 bases at V and 1 base at J, with 20 bases between.

V gene TRBV6-6 combines with J gene TRBJ1-1, with 10 bases fitting TRBD1. The junction had 8 bases not matched to a gene; V was cut back by 7 bases and J by 3 bases. The CDR3 spans 15 residues. Germline assignment: CDR1 MNHNY and CDR2 SVGAGI (reference sequence). The CDR3 protein is CASTDTGTGDTEAFF. Here the CDR3 DNA reads TGTGCCAGCACTGATACCGGGACAGGGGACACTGAAGCTTTCTTT.

This clone has just a few counts. CDR3 sequence (DNA): TGTGCCAGCAGCTTGTCTAGCGGGAGTCACAATGAGCAGTTCTTC. Residues: CASSLSSGSHNEQFF. The gene calls are TRBV5-5 and TRBJ2-1; TRBD2 agrees at 10 bases. CDR3 length equals 15 residues. The junction had 3 bases not matched to a gene; V was cut back by 1 base and J by 5 bases. Germline V gene sequence: CDR1 SGHKS, CDR2 YYEKEE (reference sequence).

This chain connects TRBV7-2 to TRBJ1-1; 8 bases are shared with TRBD1. CDR3 length: 13 residues. Germline V gives CDR1 SGHTA, CDR2 FQGNSA. The trim removed 5 bases at V and 1 base at J, leaving 0 bases unmatched. In DNA form, the CDR3 reads TGTGCCAGCAGCGGACAGGGGAACACTGAAGCTTTCTTT. It encodes CASSGQGNTEAFF. Full variable domain (missing parts from reference TRBV7-2 and TRBJ1-1): GAGVSQSPSNKVTEKGKDVELRCDPISGHTALYWYRQSLGQGLEFLIYFQGNSAPDKSGLPSDRFSAERTGGSVSTLTIQRTQQEDSAVYLCASSGQGNTEAFFGQGTRLTVV.

The chain is built from TRBV19 and TRBJ2-2; 7 bases line up with TRBD2. The CDR3 spans 15 residues. CDR1 is LNHDA, CDR2 SQIVND, per germline (reference sequence). The V and J ends lost 7 bases and 3 bases, in that order; junction bases with no gene match: 8. The CDR3 loop is CASIKTSRYTGELFF. CDR3 DNA: TGTGCCAGTATCAAGACTAGCCGATACACCGGGGAGCTGTTTTTT.

The chain uses TRBV7-6 and TRBJ2-3; possible D gene TRBD1, 5 bases. From germline, CDR1 is SGHVS and CDR2 FNYEAQ. Trimming took 3 bases from V and 2 from J, leaving 15 bases between them. The CDR3 extends over 16 amino acids. Here the CDR3 reads CASSFFAGQATDTQYF. The CDR3 DNA reads as TGTGCCAGCAGCTTTTTCGCAGGGCAGGCCACAGATACGCAGTATTTT.

This clone was seen at least ten times. This chain joins TRBV18 and TRBJ2-1, with D perhaps TRBD1 (5 bases). The CDR3 totals 14 residues. V was trimmed by 3 bases and J by 9 bases, leaving 15 bases between them. Germline assignment: CDR1 KGHSH and CDR2 LQKENI. The CDR3 DNA follows: TGTGCCAGCTCACCCCATTCCCAAAGGGGTGAGCAGTTCTTC. Translation: CASSPHSQRGEQFF.

The chain carries TRBV28 and TRBJ1-3; D is uncertain. The CDR3 spans 15 residues. Looked up from germline, CDR1 is MDHEN and CDR2 is SYDVKM. V lost 6 bases, J lost 1 base, and 13 bases lay in between. The CDR3 DNA sequence: TGTGCCAGCAGCCTCGGAGGTTGGTCTGGAAACACCATATATTTT. This codes for CASSLGGWSGNTIYF.

This clone has a count of ten or more. This sequence joins TRBV4-2 and TRBJ2-7; D is possibly TRBD2 (6 bases). V was cut by 0 bases and J by 2 bases, with 17 bases left in between. The V gene's germline CDR1 is LGHNA and CDR2 YNFKEQ. The CDR3 totals 17 residues. The CDR3 region has the DNA TGTGCCAGCAGCCAAGAAGCCCTCTCGGGAGCTACCTACGAGCAGTACTTC. Encoded protein: CASSQEALSGATYEQYF.

This clone has a handful of counts. The chain is built from TRBV27 and TRBJ1-2, with D uncertain. V lost 0 bases, J lost 4 bases, and 12 bases lay in between. Germline V CDR1 and CDR2: MNHEY, SMNVEV (reference sequence). The CDR3 has 15 residues. The CDR3 here is CASSLSSGFGYGYTF. For the CDR3, the DNA is TGTGCCAGCAGTTTATCTAGCGGGTTTGGCTATGGCTACACCTTC.

The chain is built from TRBV27 and TRBJ1-1, with D unresolved. The CDR3 is made up of 17 amino acids. The germline gives CDR1 MNHEY, CDR2 SMNVEV (reference sequence). Trimming cost V 3 bases and J 1 base, with 18 bases left between them. The CDR3 spells CASSLNLPSTPNTEAFF. The CDR3 DNA sequence: TGTGCCAGCAGTTTGAACCTCCCTTCGACACCGAACACTGAAGCTTTCTTT.

The table lists this clone with many counts. The gene calls are TRBV4-3 and TRBJ2-1, with TRBD2 matching over 9 bases. This CDR3 has 16 residues. Germline V lookup: CDR1 LGHNA, CDR2 YSLEER. V shed 5 bases and J 7 bases; nucleotides not matched to a gene: 12. The DNA for the CDR3 is TGCGCCAGCAGCGAAGCCGGACTAGCGAGGAGAAATGAGCAGTTCTTC. Protein: CASSEAGLARRNEQFF.

This clone was recorded many times. The chain carries TRBV30 and TRBJ2-2; D gene unclear. V gave up 1 base and J gave up 6 bases, with 15 bases separating them. CDR1 is GTSNPN, CDR2 SVGIG, per germline (reference sequence). The CDR3 runs to 15 residues. In DNA, the CDR3 is TGTGCCTGGAGTGGCGGTTCGAGCTTCCCCGGGGAGCTGTTTTTT. This gives the protein CAWSGGSSFPGELFF. The whole variable domain, filled in from reference TRBV30 and TRBJ2-2, reads SQTIHQWPATLVQPVGSPLSLECTVEGTSNPNLYWYRQAAGRGLQLLFYSVGIGQISSEVPQNLSASRPQDRQFILSSKKLLLSDSGFYLCAWSGGSSFPGELFFGEGSRLTVL.

This clone was observed many times. The rearrangement joins TRBV29-1 to TRBJ2-7; 8 bases match TRBD1. J gave up 1 base and V 4 bases, and 0 bases lay outside the gene matches. This CDR3 contains 12 residues. CDR1 and CDR2 from the germline V gene are SQVTM and ANQGSEA. In DNA form, the CDR3 reads TGCAGCGTTGGGACAGGGTCCTACGAGCAGTACTTC. Protein product: CSVGTGSYEQYF.

This clone was counted ten times or more. V gene TRBV30 combines with J gene TRBJ2-7; tentative D call: TRBD2 (6 bases). CDR3 size: 12 residues. Trimming took 1 base from V and 4 from J, leaving 8 bases between them. In germline, CDR1 is GTSNPN, CDR2 SVGIG (reference sequence). CDR3 protein: CAWSGGGYEQYF. The CDR3 coding sequence is TGTGCCTGGAGTGGGGGAGGTTACGAGCAGTACTTC.

This clone occurred many times. V usage is TRBV7-2 and J usage is TRBJ2-7; D possibly corresponds to TRBD2 (5 bases). The CDR3 is 15 residues long. The V end was cut by 7 bases, the J end by 0 bases, with 16 bases between. The germline V gene has CDR1 SGHTA and CDR2 FQGNSA. The DNA of the CDR3 is TGTGCCAGCATCAAAAGCGGCAACCCCTCCTACGAGCAGTACTTC. It translates to CASIKSGNPSYEQYF.

The rearrangement links TRBV6-4 to TRBJ2-1, with TRBD1 matching 10 bases. Germline V lookup: CDR1 MRHNA, CDR2 SNTAGT. The CDR3 totals 15 residues. Trimming cost V 3 bases and J 4 bases; bases outside gene matches: 3. CDR3 region: CASSEDRGQYNEQFF. The CDR3 nucleotides are TGTGCCAGCAGTGAAGACAGGGGGCAATACAATGAGCAGTTCTTC.

This clone appeared a few times. This chain uses TRBV29-1 with TRBJ1-1, with D perhaps TRBD1 (5 bases). Trimming stripped 8 bases from V and 6 bases from J, with 10 bases between. This CDR3 spans 10 amino acids. Germline V CDR1 and CDR2: SQVTM, ANQGSEA. The DNA for the CDR3 is TGCAGCATCAGGGATGCTGAAGCTTTCTTT. Translation: CSIRDAEAFF.

This clone was seen at least ten times. V is TRBV11-1 and J is TRBJ2-1; TRBD1 matches 8 bases. V shed 6 bases and J 8 bases; nucleotides not matched to a gene: 9. Germline loops: CDR1 SGHAT, CDR2 FQDESV (reference sequence). The CDR3 spans 14 residues. The CDR3 is CASRVSGGVYEQFF. The CDR3 nucleotides are TGTGCCAGCAGAGTGTCAGGGGGCGTCTATGAGCAGTTCTTC.